One and the same sample provided the 29 T cell receptor beta chains below, sequenced in a study of blood T cell repertoires in COVID-19. The protocol was immunoSEQ multiplex PCR, while the TCRdb copy is restricted to in-frame clones and leaves out a portion. Of 450,000 to 500,000 clones listed, roughly nine tenths are singletons. Sequencing was performed on PBMCs or T cells enriched from blood (not recorded which). The receptor source for this set is a woman between 55 and 75 years old who had recovered from COVID-19.

The gene calls are TRBV4-1 and TRBJ1-1; 7 nucleotides line up with TRBD1. V trimming: 3 bases; J trimming: 1 base; junction bases outside the gene matches: 5. The V gene's germline CDR1 is MGHRA and CDR2 YSYEKL. This CDR3 has 15 residues. The CDR3 here is CASSQRTGSNTEAFF. CDR3 sequence (DNA): TGCGCCAGCAGCCAGCGGACAGGATCGAACACTGAAGCTTTCTTT.

This clone was observed once. This sequence joins TRBV3-1 (or the pseudogene TRBV3-2) and TRBJ1-1; D perhaps matches TRBD1 (6 bases). CDR1 is LGHDT, CDR2 YNNKEL, per germline (reference sequence). Trimming shortened V by 1 base and J by 4 bases, and 16 bases separated the two germline ends. CDR3 size: 16 residues. In nucleotides, the CDR3 is TGTGCCAGCAGCCAAGGGGATGGGGGCGCGCGCACTGAAGCTTTCTTT. Protein sequence: CASSQGDGGARTEAFF.

Only one count was recorded for this clone. The CDR3 DNA reads TGCGCCAGCAGCTTGGCCGACGGGGGGATTAATACAGATACGCAGTATTTT. It yields the protein CASSLADGGINTDTQYF. The J gene is TRBJ2-3, the V gene TRBV5-1; 7 nucleotides line up with TRBD2. CDR1 is SGHRS, CDR2 YFSETQ, per germline. The CDR3 has 17 residues. Germline trimming cut 0 bases from V and 3 bases from J; bases unmatched to any gene: 10. The whole variable domain, remainder taken from reference TRBV5-1 and TRBJ2-3, is KAGVTQTPRYLIKTRGQQVTLSCSPISGHRSVSWYQQTPGQGLQFLFEYFSETQRNKGNFPGRFSGRQFSNSRSEMNVSTLELGDSALYLCASSLADGGINTDTQYFGPGTRLTVL.

The chain is built from TRBV2 and TRBJ1-1; 8 nucleotides match TRBD1. The ends lost 1 base at V and 1 base at J; junction bases unmatched: 2. The CDR3 totals 15 residues. Germline CDR1 reads SNHLY; CDR2 reads FYNNEI. The CDR3 bases are TGTGCCAGCAGTGAAGAGGGGACAGGGAACACTGAAGCTTTCTTT. Protein sequence: CASSEEGTGNTEAFF. Drawing the rest from reference TRBV2 and TRBJ1-1, the complete variable domain is EPEVTQTPSHQVTQMGQEVILRCVPISNHLYFYWYRQILGQKVEFLVSFYNNEISEKSEIFDDQFSVERPDGSNFTLKIRSTKLEDSAMYFCASSEEGTGNTEAFFGQGTRLTVV.

DNA for the CDR3: TGTGCCAGTAGTTCATGGGGGGACCCGGGGGCCTACGAGCAGTACTTC. Translating it yields CASSSWGDPGAYEQYF. This chain links TRBV19 with TRBJ2-7; a possible D gene is TRBD2 (6 bases). V dropped 5 bases and J dropped 2 bases, with 19 bases sitting between them. The CDR3 has 16 residues. Germline lookup yields CDR1 LNHDA and CDR2 SQIVND (reference sequence).

The V call is TRBV5-4, the J call TRBJ2-3, with TRBD1 matching 7 bases. Trimming took 4 bases from V and 5 from J; bases not matched to a gene: 1. The germline CDR1 and CDR2 sequences are SGHNT and YYREEE (reference sequence). This CDR3 comprises 12 residues. The CDR3 spells CASSRDRDTQYF. The CDR3 nucleotides read TGTGCCAGCAGCAGGGACAGAGATACGCAGTATTTT.

The rearrangement uses TRBV3-1 (or the pseudogene TRBV3-2) and TRBJ2-5, with no clear D. This CDR3 has 13 amino acids. The germline V gene encodes CDR1 LGHDT and CDR2 YNNKEL (reference sequence). Deletions cut 4 bases from V and 5 bases from J, with 11 bases between. This chain's CDR3 is CASSPTIEETQYF. CDR3 bases: TGTGCCAGCAGCCCAACCATTGAGGAGACCCAGTACTTC.

The chain couples TRBV12-5 to TRBJ2-7; D unclear. The CDR3 is 11 amino acids. Germline CDR1 is LGHNT and CDR2 is FRNRAP. Trimming pared 2 bases from V and 4 bases from J, leaving 3 bases between. The chain's CDR3 is CASGLRYEQYV. The CDR3 nucleotides read TGTGCTAGTGGTTTGCGGTACGAGCAGTACGTC.

The rearrangement joins TRBV20-1 to TRBJ1-2; D gene uncertain. The germline V and J ends were trimmed by 8 bases and 10 bases, with 14 bases remaining between them. The germline V gene has CDR1 DFQATT and CDR2 SNEGSKA (reference sequence). This CDR3 is 10 amino acids long. CDR3 in DNA: TGCAGTCCGCTCCGGGAGCTCTACACCTTC. Translating it yields CSPLRELYTF.

Concerning this clone itself: A read error may account for a junction end that differs from germline. This CDR3 is also generated by other DNA sequences in the sample. The genes are TRBV11-2 and TRBJ1-2, with 8 bases identical to TRBD1. CDR1 SGHAT and CDR2 FQNNGV come from the germline V gene. CDR3 length: 16 residues. CDR3 DNA: TGTGCCAGCAGCTCTTCCCGGACAGGGAGAACGGGGGGCTATACCTTC. It codes for CASSSSRTGRTGGYTF.

The chain carries TRBV5-6 and TRBJ2-3; D is unclear. The CDR3 sequence is 15 residues long. The V gene's germline CDR1 is SGHDT and CDR2 YYEEEE. V was pared by 2 bases and J by 3 bases, with 13 bases between. This CDR3 is CASSFLWPLTDTQYF. CDR3 bases: TGTGCCAGCAGCTTTCTGTGGCCTCTTACAGATACGCAGTATTTT.

This chain links TRBV4-1 with TRBJ2-3, with a tentative D call TRBD2 (6 bases). The CDR3 sequence is 16 residues long. Germline V CDR1 and CDR2: MGHRA, YSYEKL. Between the trimmed V and J ends, which lost 1 base and 2 bases, there was a span of 13 bases. The DNA of the CDR3 is TGCGCCAGCAGCCAAGGTGCGGGAACCATCACAGATACGCAGTATTTT. Protein product: CASSQGAGTITDTQYF.

A word on this clone: Other DNA sequences within the sample encode an identical CDR3. CDR3: CASKQGPSTDTQYF. As DNA, the CDR3 is TGTGCCAGTAAACAGGGACCTTCCACAGATACGCAGTATTTT. The genes are TRBV19 and TRBJ2-3; a weak D match, TRBD1 (6 bases). CDR1 is LNHDA and CDR2 is SQIVND in the germline V gene (reference sequence). Trimming took off 7 bases at V and 2 bases at J, with 13 bases between the two ends. The CDR3 loop spans 14 amino acids.

This chain uses TRBV21-1 with TRBJ2-5; the DNA was not used to check the table's D call, TRBD2. TRBV21-1 is recorded as a pseudogene. The CDR3 spans 15 residues. CDR3 region: CASSNPMAGRETQYF. The CDR3 DNA follows: TGTGCCAGCAGCAACCCGATGGCGGGGAGGGAGACCCAGTACTTC.

The rearrangement joins TRBV14 to TRBJ1-1, with 7 bases lining up with TRBD1. The CDR3 loop spans 15 amino acids. V lost 1 base and J lost 1; bases outside the gene matches: 3. In germline, CDR1 is SGHDN, CDR2 FVKESK. The DNA of the CDR3 is TGTGCCAGCAGCCAAGGAAAGGGGGCGAACACTGAAGCTTTCTTT. Its protein product is CASSQGKGANTEAFF.

This sequence joins TRBV5-1 and TRBJ2-5; 7 positions agree with TRBD1. This CDR3 comprises 15 residues. The V gene's germline CDR1 is SGHRS and CDR2 YFSETQ. Trimming took 6 bases from V and 5 from J; bases not matched to a gene: 13. The CDR3 spells CASTQRQGLEETQYF. DNA of the CDR3: TGCGCCAGCACCCAACGACAGGGTTTGGAGGAGACCCAGTACTTC.

The J gene is TRBJ1-1, the V gene TRBV11-2; 7 nucleotides match TRBD1. The CDR3 sequence is 13 residues long. V lost 7 bases and J lost 11; bases outside the gene matches: 13. Germline CDR1 is SGHAT and CDR2 is FQNNGV. The CDR3 loop is CASNQYEGAAAFF. CDR3 nucleotide sequence: TGTGCCAGCAACCAATACGAGGGGGCAGCCGCTTTCTTT.

The chain employs TRBV6-2 or TRBV6-3 and TRBJ1-2, with TRBD1 matching over 7 bases. Germline V gives CDR1 MNHEY, CDR2 SVGEGT. The CDR3 length is 16 residues. V was pared by 2 bases and J by 1 base, with 7 bases of the junction left unmatched. The CDR3 DNA reads TGTGCCAGCAGTTACCCGGGACAGAAACATAACTATGGCTACACCTTC. Translated, it gives CASSYPGQKHNYGYTF.

The chain is built from TRBV6-5 and TRBJ2-7; weak D call: TRBD1 (6 bases). The germline CDR1 and CDR2 sequences are MNHEY and SVGAGI. The V gene lost 5 bases and the J gene lost 3 bases, with 8 bases spanning the gap. The CDR3 length is 12 residues. The CDR3 sequence: CASSQQGYEQYF. In DNA form, the CDR3 reads TGTGCCAGCAGTCAACAGGGCTACGAGCAGTACTTC.

This clone came up once. This chain connects TRBV6-9 to TRBJ2-5; TRBD1 matches at 7 bases. The germline CDR1 and CDR2 sequences are MNHGY and SVAAGI. The CDR3 length is 14 residues. Trimming removed 1 base from V and 4 bases from J; junction bases left unmatched: 3. CDR3 bases: TGTGCCAGCAGTTATTTATCAGGGGGAGAGACCCAGTACTTC. This gives the protein CASSYLSGGETQYF.

The chain has TRBV10-3 and TRBJ2-3; 13 bases are a match to TRBD2. The CDR3 is 12 residues long. Trimming took 8 bases from V and 10 from J; bases not matched to a gene: 3. Germline-derived CDR1 and CDR2 are ENHRY and SYGVKD. The CDR3 coding sequence is TGTGCCATCCGAACTAGCGGGGGGGCGCAGTATTTT. This codes for CAIRTSGGAQYF.

The V gene is TRBV14, the J gene TRBJ2-3; D is possibly TRBD2 (5 bases). The V gene's germline CDR1 is SGHDN and CDR2 FVKESK. Trimming pared 4 bases from V and 4 bases from J, leaving 12 bases between. This CDR3 has 14 residues. Written as DNA, the CDR3 is TGTGCCAGCAGCCGGAGAGGGTCGGCAGATACGCAGTATTTT. It translates to CASSRRGSADTQYF.

The chain is built from TRBV9 and TRBJ1-4, with 9 bases identical to TRBD1. The junction had 7 bases not matched to a gene; V was cut back by 3 bases and J by 4 bases. CDR3 length: 16 amino acids. Germline V lookup: CDR1 SGDLS, CDR2 YYNGEE. The CDR3 DNA reads TGTGCCAGCAGCGGGTCTGGGACAGGGCGTAATGAAAAACTGTTTTTT. This encodes CASSGSGTGRNEKLFF.

The chain has TRBV6-1 and TRBJ1-2, with 10 bases fitting TRBD1. Germline V lookup: CDR1 MNHNS, CDR2 SASEGT. CDR3 length: 16 residues. Trimming took 3 bases from V and 6 from J; bases not matched to a gene: 10. The CDR3 is CASSDDRGRFRHGYTF. The CDR3 nucleotides read TGTGCCAGCAGTGATGACAGGGGGCGCTTCCGTCATGGCTACACCTTC.

This clone was detected only a few times. The rearrangement joins TRBV4-1 to TRBJ1-3; tentative D call: TRBD1 (5 bases). Germline V gene data show CDR1 as MGHRA and CDR2 as YSYEKL. Trimming removed 1 base at V and 4 bases at J, with 11 bases between. The CDR3 is made up of 15 amino acids. CDR3 bases: TGCGCCAGCAGCCAAGGACAGATCGAGGGAAACACCATATATTTT. The encoded protein is CASSQGQIEGNTIYF.

The genes are TRBV4-1 and TRBJ2-7; 9 bases are shared with TRBD1. Germline-derived CDR1 and CDR2 are MGHRA and YSYEKL. CDR3 size: 15 residues. Losses at the gene ends were 3 bases for V and 1 base for J; bases not matched to a gene: 4. CDR3 nucleotide sequence: TGCGCCAGCAGCCACCGGACAGGGGTTTCCTACGAGCAGTACTTC. Protein product: CASSHRTGVSYEQYF.

The chain combines TRBV2 with TRBJ1-4, with D possibly TRBD1 on 6 matching bases. This CDR3 region has 15 residues. Trimming removed 2 bases at V and 5 bases at J, with 12 bases between. Looked up from germline, CDR1 is SNHLY and CDR2 is FYNNEI. CDR3 region: CASSEQGLGNEKLFF. For the CDR3, the DNA is TGTGCCAGCAGTGAACAGGGGTTAGGGAATGAAAAACTGTTTTTT.

This clone was counted a few times. The rearrangement links TRBV3-1 (or the pseudogene TRBV3-2) to TRBJ2-7, with 9 positions matching TRBD1. Germline CDR1 LGHDT, CDR2 YNNKEL (reference sequence). With 4 bases clipped from V and 4 bases from J, the junction kept 2 bases outside the gene matches. The CDR3 runs to 13 residues. The CDR3, as DNA: TGTGCCAGCAGCCGCGGACAGGGGTACGAGCAGTACGTC. Translation gives CASSRGQGYEQYV.

CDR3 residues: CASSLVVTPNTGELFF. DNA of the CDR3: TGTGCCAGCAGTTTAGTAGTGACACCGAACACCGGGGAGCTGTTTTTT. The J gene is TRBJ2-2, the V gene TRBV28; D not certain. This CDR3 spans 16 amino acids. The germline V gene has CDR1 MDHEN and CDR2 SYDVKM. Between the trimmed V and J ends, which lost 2 bases and 0 bases, there was a span of 10 bases.